This T cell receptor beta chain was identified during a study of post-analysis software for immune sequencing data. Study results and limitations: Five or six TRBV segments were more frequent in patients than controls; TRBV5-6, TRBV5-1 and TRBV20-1 belonged to this group. Strong co-clustering by F measure linked samples that shared a preparation batch.

The CDR3 runs 14 residues. The V gene's germline CDR1 is SEHNR and CDR2 FQNEAQ (reference sequence). The library was made from cDNA and included unique molecular identifiers. TCRdb redid the calling of the PCR reads with MiXCR, one entry per CDR3 protein. The sample has about 770,000 distinct CDR3 sequences, 46% seen once. Remarks on this clonotype: Its antigen is still unknown. A read error may produce the germline difference seen at one junction end.

This receptor was obtained from a girl aged 5 to 17 with multiple sclerosis. Sample: blood. The rearrangement uses TRBV7-9 and TRBJ2-1; no clear D. The CDR3 sequence: CVSSSFSDYNEQFF. CDR3 in DNA: TGTGTCAGCAGCTCATTTTCGGACTACAATGAGCAGTTCTTC.